This TCR beta chain was documented in a study of shared clonotypes between healthy human individuals. Looked up from germline, CDR1 is SGHTS and CDR2 is YDEGEE. CDR3 size: 10 residues. Some clones are missing from TCRdb's copy, which holds only in-frame ones; the method was immunoSEQ multiplex PCR. In the table there are 2 million to 2.5 million clones, just under 95% of which are singletons. Details on this clone: One end of the junction is discordant with germline, which a read error may explain.

Only Caucasian adults living in Nashville, Tennessee served as donors. The rearrangement joins TRBV5-8 to TRBJ2-7, with D uncertain. The source of this sequence is a man between 18 and 35 years old in good health. Some clones in this sample may be carry-over from other donors' samples. The sequencing input was naive CD4+ T cells from PBMCs. Subset noted: CD45RA+ positively selected. The CDR3 DNA reads as TGTGCCAGCAGCTTGAGGGTAATAGGGTTC. This codes for CASSLRVIGF.